This is a list of T cell receptor beta chains from one sample in a study of response to subunit inactivated influenza vaccine. TCRdb processed the RT-PCR reads anew with MiXCR; each CDR3 protein has one entry. The sample includes a few hundred thousand distinct CDR3 sequences, 9.5% to 12% seen only once; the top ten take around 12%. The specimen was PBMCs from blood, collected more than 35 days after vaccination. The receptors derive from a middle-aged man who received an inactivated influenza vaccine. CDR3s include the opening cysteine and the closing phenylalanine or tryptophan. The D gene is left open where the match is weak. Some rows have no size entry. The others give once, few or many, or a class for an expanded clone.

CDR3 protein,CDR3 DNA,clone size,D gene,V gene,J gene
CASSATGEANQPQHF,TGTGCCAGCAGTGCGACAGGGGAGGCCAATCAGCCCCAGCATTTT,NA,TRBD1,TRBV12-3/TRBV12-4,TRBJ1-5
CSASGLAGSGELFF,TGCAGTGCTAGTGGTCTAGCGGGTAGCGGGGAGCTGTTTTTT,NA,TRBD2,TRBV20-1,TRBJ2-2
CSVVEGLNLREQYF,TGCAGCGTTGTGGAGGGTCTCAATCTTCGCGAGCAGTACTTC,many,NA,TRBV29-1,TRBJ2-7
CASSSRDRGFNNEQFF,TGTGCCAGCAGCTCCCGGGACAGGGGGTTTAACAATGAGCAGTTCTTC,NA,TRBD1,TRBV7-9,TRBJ2-1
CASSTASGSYNEQFF,TGTGCCAGCAGCACGGCTAGCGGGAGTTACAATGAGCAGTTCTTC,few,TRBD2,TRBV28,TRBJ2-1
CASSLGLAVPTDTQYF,TGCGCCAGCAGCTTGGGACTAGCGGTTCCCACAGATACGCAGTATTTT,NA,TRBD2,TRBV5-1,TRBJ2-3
CSVEEGSGTEAFF,TGCAGCGTTGAAGAGGGTAGCGGCACTGAAGCTTTCTTT,NA,NA,TRBV29-1,TRBJ1-1
CASSQGGGAIYNEQFF,TGTGCCAGCAGCCAGGGCGGGGGGGCCATCTACAATGAGCAGTTCTTC,NA,TRBD2,TRBV3-1,TRBJ2-1
CASSPRDRSSYEQYF,TGTGCCAGCAGTCCCCGGGACAGATCCTCCTACGAGCAGTACTTC,many,TRBD1,TRBV6-2/TRBV6-3,TRBJ2-7
CASSYGVGGAAKNIQYF,TGTGCCAGCAGTTACGGTGTGGGGGGGGCGGCCAAAAACATTCAGTACTTC,few,NA,TRBV6-5,TRBJ2-4
CASSYSPDPTYEQYF,TGTGCCAGCAGTTACTCGCCCGATCCTACCTACGAGCAGTACTTC,few,NA,TRBV6-5,TRBJ2-7
CASSHRQGIINEQYF,TGTGCCAGCAGCCATCGACAGGGGATTATCAACGAGCAGTACTTC,few,TRBD1,TRBV5-6,TRBJ2-7
CSARLAGYSYEQYF,TGCAGTGCGAGACTAGCGGGGTACTCCTACGAGCAGTACTTC,NA,TRBD2,TRBV20-1,TRBJ2-7
CSVEGDSVGNEQYF,TGCAGCGTTGAAGGCGACAGTGTAGGGAATGAGCAGTACTTC,many,NA,TRBV29-1,TRBJ2-7
CATSTLGGNQETQYF,TGTGCCACCAGCACCCTCGGGGGTAACCAAGAGACCCAGTACTTC,few,NA,TRBV15,TRBJ2-5
CASRQGGPGSEQFF,TGTGCCAGCCGCCAAGGGGGGCCGGGGTCTGAGCAGTTCTTC,few,NA,TRBV6-1,TRBJ2-1
CASSPPGRSYEQYF,TGTGCCAGCAGCCCGCCAGGCCGCTCCTACGAGCAGTACTTC,NA,NA,TRBV4-2,TRBJ2-7
CASSQRTGSTDTQYF,TGTGCCAGCAGCCAACGGACGGGGAGCACAGATACGCAGTATTTT,NA,NA,TRBV7-9,TRBJ2-3
CASSTGQGEQYF,TGTGCCAGCTCAACCGGACAGGGAGAGCAGTACTTC,NA,TRBD1,TRBV18,TRBJ2-7
CASRILREGNTQYF,TGTGCCAGCAGAATACTCAGAGAGGGGAATACGCAGTATTTT,NA,NA,TRBV2,TRBJ2-3
CASSATLAGRTYEQYF,TGTGCCAGCAGCGCCACACTAGCGGGGCGTACCTACGAGCAGTACTTC,many,TRBD2,TRBV7-9,TRBJ2-7
CASRSGSGANVLTF,TGTGCCAGCAGGTCAGGGTCTGGGGCCAACGTCCTGACTTTC,NA,NA,TRBV11-2,TRBJ2-6
CASSIGTSHEQYF,TGTGCCAGCAGCATCGGGACTAGCCACGAGCAGTACTTC,NA,TRBD2,TRBV3-1,TRBJ2-7
CASSTVGQYNEQFF,TGCGCCAGCAGCACTGTTGGACAGTACAATGAGCAGTTCTTC,many,NA,TRBV5-1,TRBJ2-1
CSLKNTEAFF,TGCAGTCTAAAGAACACTGAAGCTTTCTTT,NA,NA,TRBV20-1,TRBJ1-1
CASSYSMGQQETQYF,TGTGCCAGCAGTTACTCGATGGGACAGCAAGAGACCCAGTACTTC,few,TRBD1,TRBV6-5,TRBJ2-5
CASSFDYGTSGSNEQFF,TGTGCCAGCAGCTTTGACTACGGGACTAGCGGGAGCAATGAGCAGTTCTTC,many,TRBD2,TRBV5-6,TRBJ2-1